These 30 T cell receptor beta chains were all obtained from the same sample, sequenced in a study of T cell responses to AZD1222 COVID-19 vaccine. The method was immunoSEQ multiplex PCR; TCRdb's version includes in-frame clones alone and lacks a portion of them. Among around 140,000 clones listed, about 90% were seen once. This specimen consisted of peripheral blood, obtained 28 days after the second AZD1222 dose. Receptors originate from an adult who received the AZD1222 COVID-19 vaccine.

With regard to this clone: This sample includes further DNA sequences coding for the same CDR3. V and J are TRBV4-1 and TRBJ1-4; no clear D gene. Germline loops: CDR1 MGHRA, CDR2 YSYEKL. The CDR3 covers 13 residues. V was cut by 4 bases and J by 5 bases, with 8 bases left in between. The CDR3 is CASSLGRNEKLFF. The CDR3 region has the DNA TGCGCCAGCAGCCTGGGTCGAAATGAAAAACTGTTTTTT.

The rearrangement links TRBV4-2 to TRBJ1-1, with D possibly being TRBD1 (6 bases). From germline, CDR1 is LGHNA and CDR2 YNFKEQ. The CDR3 covers 15 residues. V was cut by 0 bases and J by 3 bases, with 11 bases left in between. The CDR3 here is CASSQDLTGDTEAFF. CDR3 nucleotide sequence: TGTGCCAGCAGCCAAGACCTGACAGGAGACACTGAAGCTTTCTTT.

This clone has just one count. The chain links TRBV27 to TRBJ1-5; 8 bases match TRBD1. Looked up from germline, CDR1 is MNHEY and CDR2 is SMNVEV (reference sequence). V dropped 5 bases and J dropped 4; count of bases not matched to a gene: 7. The CDR3 extends over 15 amino acids. The CDR3 reads CASSPTGTGNQPQHF. In DNA, the CDR3 is TGTGCCAGCAGTCCCACCGGGACAGGAAATCAGCCCCAGCATTTT.

V and J are TRBV15 and TRBJ2-2, with TRBD1 matching 7 bases. With 5 bases clipped from V and 6 bases from J, the junction kept 3 bases outside the gene matches. This CDR3 has 13 residues. Germline V gene sequence: CDR1 LNHNV, CDR2 YYDKDF (reference sequence). CDR3 loop: CATSPGGPGELFF. Here the CDR3 DNA reads TGTGCCACCAGCCCAGGGGGTCCCGGGGAGCTGTTTTTT.

The CDR3 coding sequence is TGTGCCAGCAGTTACACGGGGCCCCAAGAGACCCAGTACTTC. The encoded protein is CASSYTGPQETQYF. The J gene is TRBJ2-5, the V gene TRBV6-2 or TRBV6-3; the D call may be TRBD1 or TRBD2 (5 bases each). Trimming cost V 2 bases and J 1 base, with 8 bases left between them. Per germline, CDR1 MNHEY and CDR2 SVGEGT. The CDR3 runs to 14 residues.

The J gene is TRBJ2-1, the V gene TRBV19; TRBD2 agrees at 8 bases. J was trimmed by 9 bases and V by 8 bases; bases with no gene match: 3. Germline CDR1 and CDR2: LNHDA and SQIVND (reference sequence). The CDR3 length is 11 residues. CDR3 sequence reads: CASLSGVEQFF. The CDR3 coding sequence is TGTGCCAGTCTTAGCGGGGTTGAGCAGTTCTTC.

In this sample, this clone turned up a few times. V gene TRBV2 combines with J gene TRBJ1-2; a weak D match, TRBD1 (5 bases). V gave up 10 bases and J gave up 8 bases, with 11 bases separating them. The CDR3 length is 10 residues. Germline V gene data show CDR1 as SNHLY and CDR2 as FYNNEI. CDR3 region: CATGQGGYTF. In nucleotides, the CDR3 is TGTGCCACAGGGCAAGGCGGCTACACCTTC.

This clone showed up just a few times. The chain is built from TRBV5-1 and TRBJ2-7, with 9 bases lining up with TRBD2. Per the germline V gene, CDR1 is SGHRS and CDR2 is YFSETQ. The junction had 5 bases not matched to a gene; V was cut back by 7 bases and J by 0 bases. This CDR3 is 14 amino acids long. In DNA form, the CDR3 reads TGCGCCAGCGCTACTAGCGGGCTCTCCTACGAGCAGTACTTC. The encoded protein is CASATSGLSYEQYF.

V gene TRBV25-1 combines with J gene TRBJ1-3, with D unresolved. V lost 1 base, J lost 0 bases, and 4 bases lay in between. This CDR3 is built from 14 residues. Germline CDR1 is MGHDK and CDR2 is SYGVNS. The CDR3 nucleotides are TGTGCCAGCAGTGAATTCGGCTCTGGAAACACCATATATTTT. Its translation: CASSEFGSGNTIYF.

The genes are TRBV2 and TRBJ2-1, with unresolved D. This CDR3 has 14 residues. Trimming took 8 bases from V and 8 from J, leaving 19 bases between them. CDR1 and CDR2 (germline): SNHLY, FYNNEI. CDR3 residues: CASGTGPRRDEQFF. The CDR3 bases are TGTGCCAGCGGAACGGGCCCCCGAAGAGATGAGCAGTTCTTC.

This sequence joins TRBV10-3 and TRBJ1-1, with 9 bases fitting TRBD1. The CDR3 runs to 14 residues. Trimming cost V 7 bases and J 4 bases; bases outside gene matches: 7. Germline assignment: CDR1 ENHRY and CDR2 SYGVKD. DNA of the CDR3: TGTGCCATCACTAAGGGACAGGGAGGCACTGAAGCTTTCTTT. Translating gives CAITKGQGGTEAFF.

The V call is TRBV20-1, the J call TRBJ2-3; 9 bases match TRBD2. The CDR3 extends over 15 amino acids. The V gene's germline CDR1 is DFQATT and CDR2 SNEGSKA (reference sequence). V dropped 3 bases and J dropped 2; count of bases not matched to a gene: 6. The DNA of the CDR3 is TGCAGTGCTAGTTCGCTAGCGGGACACACAGATACGCAGTATTTT. Protein sequence: CSASSLAGHTDTQYF.

This chain connects TRBV3-1 (or the pseudogene TRBV3-2) to TRBJ2-1; D is perhaps TRBD1 (5 bases). The CDR3 is 18 residues long. Germline V gene lookup returns CDR1 LGHDT and CDR2 YNNKEL (reference sequence). The V end was cut by 3 bases, the J end by 5 bases, with 23 bases between. The CDR3 reads CASSQEYLGQGSHNEQFF. CDR3 nucleotides: TGTGCCAGCAGCCAGGAATACCTGGGGCAGGGTAGCCACAATGAGCAGTTCTTC.

The rearrangement joins TRBV9 to TRBJ1-2; 7 bases are a match to TRBD1. Unmatched junction bases numbered 10, after V lost 6 bases and J lost 8 bases. The CDR3 has 13 amino acids. The germline V gene encodes CDR1 SGDLS and CDR2 YYNGEE. The CDR3 is CASNTGEQYGYTF. Here the CDR3 DNA reads TGTGCCAGCAACACAGGGGAGCAATACGGCTACACCTTC.

This clone was counted once. J is TRBJ1-1 and V is TRBV6-1, with 8 bases fitting TRBD1. In germline, CDR1 is MNHNS, CDR2 SASEGT. There are 14 residues in the CDR3. V gave up 3 bases and J gave up 5 bases; unmatched junction bases: 5. The CDR3 region is CASSEHRGETEAFF. The CDR3 DNA reads TGTGCCAGCAGTGAGCACAGGGGGGAAACTGAAGCTTTCTTT.

The gene calls are TRBV7-9 and TRBJ2-7; 7 nucleotides agree with TRBD1. Germline-derived CDR1 and CDR2 are SEHNR and FQNEAQ (reference sequence). V lost 4 bases and J lost 2; bases outside the gene matches: 2. The CDR3 extends over 13 amino acids. Here the CDR3 reads CASSSGGPYEQYV. The CDR3 nucleotides read TGTGCCAGCAGCTCAGGGGGTCCCTACGAGCAGTACGTC.

The chain has TRBV4-1 and TRBJ2-1; the D is unclear. The CDR3 loop spans 15 amino acids. Between the trimmed V and J ends, which lost 0 bases and 7 bases, there was a span of 13 bases. CDR1 and CDR2 from the germline V gene are MGHRA and YSYEKL. CDR3 coding DNA: TGCGCCAGCAGCCAAGAACCCGGTGGGCTAAATGAGCAGTTCTTC. Residues: CASSQEPGGLNEQFF.

The chain links TRBV2 to TRBJ1-5, with unresolved D. The CDR3 length is 13 residues. The germline CDR1 and CDR2 sequences are SNHLY and FYNNEI. V lost 5 bases and J 9 bases, leaving 14 bases between the germline ends. The CDR3, as DNA: TGTGCCAGCAGTCTTCGACCAGATGGGCCCCAGCATTTT. This encodes CASSLRPDGPQHF.

This CDR3 is CASSLASSSGNTIYF. As DNA, the CDR3 is TGTGCCAGCAGCTTAGCGTCCAGCTCTGGAAACACCATATATTTT. This chain connects TRBV11-1 to TRBJ1-3; no reliable D call. There are 15 residues in the CDR3. Per germline, CDR1 SGHAT and CDR2 FQDESV (reference sequence). V lost 0 bases, J lost 0 bases, and 6 bases lay in between.

V is TRBV6-5 and J is TRBJ2-1, with D hard to call. V lost 6 bases and J lost 8, with 14 bases in between. The CDR3 sequence is 13 residues long. CDR1 and CDR2 (germline): MNHEY, SVGAGI. The CDR3 protein is CASRPPGYHEQFF. CDR3 DNA sequence: TGTGCCAGCAGACCCCCGGGCTATCATGAGCAGTTCTTC.

This chain uses TRBV19 with TRBJ1-2, with TRBD1 identical over 10 bases. The CDR3 loop spans 15 amino acids. Trimming at V came to 6 bases and at J to 5 bases, leaving 9 bases not matched to a gene. Germline CDR1 LNHDA, CDR2 SQIVND (reference sequence). The CDR3 DNA sequence: TGTGCCAGTAGGAGACGGGACAGGGGTTTTTATGGCTACACCTTC. Its translation is CASRRRDRGFYGYTF.

CDR3 nucleotide sequence: TGTGCCAGCAGCCCCAGAATGAACACTGAAGCTTTCTTT. As protein: CASSPRMNTEAFF. This sequence joins TRBV4-2 and TRBJ1-1; D is uncertain. Germline values: CDR1 LGHNA, CDR2 YNFKEQ. V lost 4 bases, J lost 0 bases, and 6 bases lay in between. The CDR3 is 13 residues long.

In DNA, the CDR3 is TGTGCCAGCAGCCAAGATAGCGGGAGGGCAGAGCAGTACTTC. Translated: CASSQDSGRAEQYF. The rearrangement links TRBV3-1 (or the pseudogene TRBV3-2) to TRBJ2-7; 11 bases agree with TRBD2. Germline V lookup: CDR1 LGHDT, CDR2 YNNKEL (reference sequence). After removal of 0 bases from V and 7 bases from J, the junction contained 2 bases not matched to a gene. The CDR3 spans 14 residues.

V and J are TRBV27 and TRBJ1-5; tentatively, D is TRBD1 (5 bases). CDR1 and CDR2 (germline): MNHEY, SMNVEV (reference sequence). V lost 4 bases and J 3 bases, leaving 10 bases between the germline ends. The CDR3 is 14 residues long. The CDR3 loop is CASSYQGDNQPQHF. The CDR3 DNA follows: TGTGCCAGCAGTTACCAGGGAGACAATCAGCCCCAGCATTTT.

V is TRBV6-2 or TRBV6-3 and J is TRBJ2-1, with D possibly being TRBD2 (7 bases). Trimming removed 7 bases at V and 8 bases at J, with 36 bases between. The CDR3 has 20 amino acids. The germline CDR1 and CDR2 sequences are MNHEY and SVGEGT. The CDR3 here is CASIPTIRRGTPRQGDEQFF. The CDR3 region has the DNA TGTGCCAGCATCCCTACTATAAGGCGGGGGACACCTCGGCAAGGCGATGAGCAGTTCTTC.

The rearrangement joins TRBV2 to TRBJ1-6; D is undetermined. V shed 3 bases and J shed 7 bases, with 7 bases lying between them. The germline V gene encodes CDR1 SNHLY and CDR2 FYNNEI. The CDR3 covers 13 residues. The CDR3 here is CASSDEQNSPLHF. CDR3 DNA: TGTGCCAGCAGTGATGAGCAGAATTCACCCCTCCACTTT. Using reference TRBV2 and TRBJ1-6 for the parts outside the CDR3, the full variable domain is EPEVTQTPSHQVTQMGQEVILRCVPISNHLYFYWYRQILGQKVEFLVSFYNNEISEKSEIFDDQFSVERPDGSNFTLKIRSTKLEDSAMYFCASSDEQNSPLHFGNGTRLTVT.

J is TRBJ2-2 and V is TRBV19; D call uncertain. CDR1 LNHDA and CDR2 SQIVND come from the germline V gene (reference sequence). V was shortened by 2 bases and J by 0 bases, with 4 bases between the two germline ends. CDR3 length equals 14 residues. CDR3 sequence: CASSITSNTGELFF. CDR3 nucleotides: TGTGCCAGTAGTATAACGTCGAACACCGGGGAGCTGTTTTTT.

The V call is TRBV14, the J call TRBJ1-2; D ambiguous. CDR3 length equals 14 residues. Germline CDR1 is SGHDN and CDR2 is FVKESK. V lost 4 bases and J lost 0, with 9 bases in between. The CDR3 region has the DNA TGTGCCAGCAGCCGGCTCATAGCTAACTATGGCTACACCTTC. Amino acids: CASSRLIANYGYTF.

The chain combines TRBV6-5 with TRBJ1-5; tentative D call: TRBD1 (5 bases). V gave up 2 bases and J gave up 1 base, with 9 bases separating them. The CDR3 is 15 residues long. Germline lookup yields CDR1 MNHEY and CDR2 SVGAGI. The CDR3 is CASSYDRESNQPQHF. The DNA for the CDR3 is TGTGCCAGCAGTTACGACAGAGAGAGCAATCAGCCCCAGCATTTT.

This chain uses TRBV28 with TRBJ1-3; TRBD1 matches 7 bases. Germline V gene lookup returns CDR1 MDHEN and CDR2 SYDVKM. V lost 7 bases and J lost 2; bases outside the gene matches: 14. The CDR3 runs to 17 residues. CDR3 bases: TGTGCCAGCACTCTATGGGGCAGGGGGAACACTGGAAACACCATATATTTT. Its protein product is CASTLWGRGNTGNTIYF.